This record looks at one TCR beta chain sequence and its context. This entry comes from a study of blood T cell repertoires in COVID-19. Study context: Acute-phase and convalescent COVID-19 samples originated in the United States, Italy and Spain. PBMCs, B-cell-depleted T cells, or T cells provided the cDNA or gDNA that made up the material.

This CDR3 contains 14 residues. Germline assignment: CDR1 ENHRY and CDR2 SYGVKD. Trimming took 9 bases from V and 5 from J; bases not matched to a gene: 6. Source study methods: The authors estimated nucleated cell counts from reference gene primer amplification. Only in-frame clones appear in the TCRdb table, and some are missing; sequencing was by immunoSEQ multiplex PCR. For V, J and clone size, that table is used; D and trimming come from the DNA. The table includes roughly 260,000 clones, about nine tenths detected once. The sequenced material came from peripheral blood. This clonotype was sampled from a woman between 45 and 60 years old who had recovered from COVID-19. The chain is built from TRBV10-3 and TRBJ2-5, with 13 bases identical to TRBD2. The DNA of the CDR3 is TGTGCCATTGGGGGGACTAGCGGGATGGAGACCCAGTACTTC. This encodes CAIGGTSGMETQYF.